This TCR beta chain emerged from a study of blood T cells in healthy people across ages. With regard to this clonotype: Its antigen is as yet unknown. A clone one base away is much larger, so this may be a read error.

Study-wide findings and caveats: Naive T cell percentage by flow cytometry tracked strongly with beta diversity.

A sample-barcoded 5' primer and a J-beta primer mix were used in a second PCR of roughly 6 to 11 cycles. Each CDR3 protein gets one entry after TCRdb re-called the 5' RACE reads with MiXCR. The sample carries roughly 790,000 distinct CDR3 sequences, approximately 39% recorded once. The sequencing input was blood. This receptor was taken from a woman between 55 and 75 years old in good health.

CDR3 nucleotides: TGCAGCGTCGCAGGGGTTTCGGGCTGCACCTTC. This codes for CSVAGVSGCTF. The chain employs TRBV29-1 and TRBJ1-2, with TRBD1 as a possible D gene (6 bases). The CDR3 totals 11 residues. CDR1 SQVTM and CDR2 ANQGSEA come from the germline V gene.